This T cell receptor beta chain was recovered during a study of monozygotic twins with inflammatory bowel disease. Germline values: CDR1 DFQATT, CDR2 SNEGSKA (reference sequence). The CDR3 contains 15 residues. It was 3,000 to 4,000 ng of total RNA that each TCR library used. TCRdb re-called the 5' RACE reads, yielding one record per CDR3 amino acid sequence without DNA. The table lists about 210,000 distinct CDR3 sequences. V gene TRBV20-1 combines with J gene TRBJ2-1; TCRdb designates TRBD2, a call that cannot be tested without DNA. Source material: blood. This TCR was recovered from a human donor with ulcerative colitis or Crohn's disease, or a healthy co-twin of an affected twin (not recorded which). CDR3 residues: CSARDTGGPGDEQFF.